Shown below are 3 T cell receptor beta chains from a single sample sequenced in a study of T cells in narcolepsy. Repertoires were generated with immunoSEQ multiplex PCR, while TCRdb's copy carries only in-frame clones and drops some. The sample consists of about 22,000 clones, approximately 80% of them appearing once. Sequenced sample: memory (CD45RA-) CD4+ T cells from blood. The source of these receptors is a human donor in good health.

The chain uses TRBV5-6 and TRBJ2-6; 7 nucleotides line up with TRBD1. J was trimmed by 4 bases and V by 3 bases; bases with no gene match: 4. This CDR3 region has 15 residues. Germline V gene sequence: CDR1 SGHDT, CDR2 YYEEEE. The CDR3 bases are TGTGCCAGCAGCTGGGACAGTCGCGGGGCCAACGTCCTGACTTTC. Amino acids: CASSWDSRGANVLTF.

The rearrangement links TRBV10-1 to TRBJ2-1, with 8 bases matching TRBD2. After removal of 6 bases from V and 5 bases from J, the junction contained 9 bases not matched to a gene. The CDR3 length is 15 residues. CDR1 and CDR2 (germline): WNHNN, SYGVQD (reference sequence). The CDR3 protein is CASSLRGGLDNEQFF. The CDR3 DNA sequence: TGCGCCAGCAGCCTCCGGGGGGGCCTCGACAATGAGCAGTTCTTC.

The CDR3 bases are TGTGCCAGTAGTATAAGCTACGACAGGTCGTGGATCTACGAGCAGTACTTC. Translation gives CASSISYDRSWIYEQYF. This chain uses TRBV19 with TRBJ2-5; possible D gene TRBD1, 6 bases. Judging by the DNA end, TRBJ2-7 fits better; the J call may be wrong. The CDR3 loop spans 17 amino acids. CDR1 is LNHDA and CDR2 is SQIVND in the germline V gene (reference sequence).